This TCR beta chain was profiled in a study of cytotoxic CD8 clonotypes in ibrutinib-treated CLL. Study at large: Response was recorded as partial in approximately 25 patients and complete in 2; at median 68 months, roughly 14 remained remitted and about 12 had progressed. Notes on the study in general: Baseline clonality, higher than in age-matched healthy donors, tracked circulating CD8+ T-cell counts.

Sequenced by immunoSEQ multiplex PCR; TCRdb stores in-frame clones only, minus some. The sample lists approximately 50,000 clones, 50% to 60% occurring once. Remarks on this clone: Its specificity is not known.

This receptor was obtained from a human donor with chronic lymphocytic leukemia. This sample comprised PBMCs, obtained at disease progression, from a patient treated with ibrutinib.

CDR3 residues: CASSVGLAGVYEQYF. CDR3 bases: TGCGCCAGCAGCGTAGGACTAGCGGGAGTCTACGAGCAGTACTTC. This sequence joins TRBV5-1 and TRBJ2-7; 13 nucleotides align to TRBD2. This CDR3 spans 15 amino acids. Germline CDR1 and CDR2: SGHRS and YFSETQ. J lost 3 bases, V lost 4 bases, and 4 bases had no gene match.